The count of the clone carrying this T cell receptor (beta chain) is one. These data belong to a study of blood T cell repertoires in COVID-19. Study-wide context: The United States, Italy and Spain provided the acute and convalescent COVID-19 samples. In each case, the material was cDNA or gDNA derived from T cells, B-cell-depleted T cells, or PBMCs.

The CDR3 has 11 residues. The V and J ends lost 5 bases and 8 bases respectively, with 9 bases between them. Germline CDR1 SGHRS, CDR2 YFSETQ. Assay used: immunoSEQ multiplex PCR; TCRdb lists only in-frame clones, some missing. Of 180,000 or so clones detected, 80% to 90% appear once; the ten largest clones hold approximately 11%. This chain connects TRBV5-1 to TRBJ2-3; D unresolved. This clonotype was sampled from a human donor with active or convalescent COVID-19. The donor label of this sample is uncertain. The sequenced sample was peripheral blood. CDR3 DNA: TGCGCCAGCAGTGTCCTCAGTACGCAGTATTTT. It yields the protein CASSVLSTQYF.